This TCR beta chain was sequenced for a study of blood T cell repertoires in COVID-19 (dated by TCRdb to about 2020). Concerning the study at large: Samples from collaborators originated in the United States, Italy and Spain and spanned both the acute and convalescent phases of COVID-19. The material from the prospective study consisted of cDNA or gDNA derived from T cells, B-cell-depleted T cells, or PBMCs. The dataset comprised deeply sampled blood TCRbeta repertoires from subjects exposed to, actively infected with, or recovered from COVID-19. The repertoires were released in a freely available public database intended as a resource for research on the immune response to SARS-CoV-2. Samples were obtained from the ongoing ImmuneRACE study (first 160 participants) and from about 1,300 subjects provided by 6 global collaborators. Nearly every sample came with metadata listing a de-identified subject ID, COVID-19 status, age in years and sex. Where available, HLA class I and class II types were obtained from metadata supplied by the sample provider rather than from assay-based typing. Study-level results and caveats: The quantity of clinical and demographic metadata differed by source and by participant and was supplied without curation.

TCRbeta CDR3 regions were amplified from genomic DNA using the immunoSEQ Assay, a bias-controlled multiplex PCR. From the authors' description of their analysis: The number of nucleated cells in each sample was estimated from the amplification of reference gene primers within the assay. Sequence reads were collapsed and filtered to measure the absolute abundance of every unique TCRbeta CDR3 rearrangement. Productive Simpson clonality was computed per sample as the square root of Simpson's diversity index over productive rearrangements. This is the immuneACCESS table as TCRdb keeps it, with only in-frame sequences that have V and J called. A part of the clones is gone; compared with another copy, unresolved V genes explain less than half, and the rest is unexplained. That table furnishes V, J and clone size, whereas the DNA furnished D and trimming. The sample has approximately 45,000 clones on record, 80% to 90% of them singletons. The biggest ten clones account for around 3.2% of the sample.

Germline trimming amounts to 4 bases on V and 5 bases on J, with 13 as the count of junction bases outside the gene matches. The germline V gene encodes CDR1 GTSNPN and CDR2 SVGIG (reference sequence). The CDR3 runs 17 amino acids, cysteine and phenylalanine included. The retained sequence is limited to the CDR3, 51 bases, with the frame set at the first base. Whole blood was collected in K2EDTA tubes by collaborating institutions according to the institutions' own protocols. For TCRbeta analysis, collaborator samples were shipped as frozen whole blood, as isolated PBMCs, or as DNA extracted from either sample type. This clone was observed a handful of times. The antigen this receptor binds is unknown. No base quality values were provided; no much bigger clone lies one nucleotide off.

This receptor was obtained from a woman older than 75 with acute or convalescent COVID-19. Recombination linked TRBV30 to TRBJ1-6; a stretch of 8 junction bases matches TRBD1. Sequenced material: peripheral blood. The DNA sequence is given as TGTGCCTGGAACCGGGACAGGCTGGGCATCAATAATTCACCCCTCCACTTT. It codes for CAWNRDRLGINNSPLHF.